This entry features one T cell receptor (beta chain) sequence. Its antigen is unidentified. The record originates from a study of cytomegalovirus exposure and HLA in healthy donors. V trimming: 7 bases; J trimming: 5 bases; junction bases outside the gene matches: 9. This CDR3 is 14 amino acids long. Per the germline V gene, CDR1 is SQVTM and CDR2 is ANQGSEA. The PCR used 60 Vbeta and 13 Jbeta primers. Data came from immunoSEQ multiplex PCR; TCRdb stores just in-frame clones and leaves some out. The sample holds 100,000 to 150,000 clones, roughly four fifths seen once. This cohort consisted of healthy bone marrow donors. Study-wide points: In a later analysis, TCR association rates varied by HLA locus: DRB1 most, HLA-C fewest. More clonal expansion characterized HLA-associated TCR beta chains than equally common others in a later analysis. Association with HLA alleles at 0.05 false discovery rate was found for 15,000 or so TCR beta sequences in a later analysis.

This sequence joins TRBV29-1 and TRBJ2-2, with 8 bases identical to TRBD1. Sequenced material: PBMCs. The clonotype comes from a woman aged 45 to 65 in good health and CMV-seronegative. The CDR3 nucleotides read TGCAGCGCTCGGACAGGGAGTCCAACCGGGGAGCTGTTTTTT. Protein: CSARTGSPTGELFF.